The T cell receptor (beta chain) described here comes from a study of cytomegalovirus exposure and HLA in healthy donors. Germline V gene sequence: CDR1 SEHNR, CDR2 FQNEAQ (reference sequence). There are 15 residues in the CDR3. The V end was cut by 5 bases, the J end by 1 base, with 14 bases between. In the PCR, 60 Vbeta and 13 Jbeta primers were used. The protocol was immunoSEQ multiplex PCR, while the TCRdb copy is restricted to in-frame clones and leaves out a portion. The repertoire holds approximately 100,000 clones, with about 85% as singletons. This sequence was found in a man aged 30 to 45 in good health and CMV-seronegative. What was sequenced was PBMCs. The chain joins TRBV7-9 to TRBJ1-1, with D possibly being TRBD1 (6 bases). The CDR3 DNA reads TGTGCCAGCAGCATCAAAAACAGGGAGAACACTGAAGCTTTCTTT. Its protein is CASSIKNRENTEAFF. Looking up the rest from reference TRBV7-9 and TRBJ1-1 gives the full variable domain: DTGVSQNPRHKITKRGQNVTFRCDPISEHNRLYWYRQTLGQGPEFLTYFQNEAQLEKSRLLSDRFSAERPKGSFSTLEIQRTEQGDSAMYLCASSIKNRENTEAFFGQGTRLTVV.